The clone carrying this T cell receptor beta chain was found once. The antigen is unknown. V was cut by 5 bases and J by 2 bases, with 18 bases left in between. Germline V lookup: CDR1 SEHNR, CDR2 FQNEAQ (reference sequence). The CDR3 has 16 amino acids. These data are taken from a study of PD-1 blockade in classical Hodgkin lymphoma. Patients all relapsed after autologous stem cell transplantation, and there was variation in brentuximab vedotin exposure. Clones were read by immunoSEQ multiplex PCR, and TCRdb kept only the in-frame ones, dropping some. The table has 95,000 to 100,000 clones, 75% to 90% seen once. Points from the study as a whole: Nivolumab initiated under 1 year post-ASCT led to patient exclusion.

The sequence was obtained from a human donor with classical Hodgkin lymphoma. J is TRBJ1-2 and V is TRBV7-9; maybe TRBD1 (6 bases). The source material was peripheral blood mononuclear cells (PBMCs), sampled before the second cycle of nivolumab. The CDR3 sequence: CASSARGTGRNYGYTF. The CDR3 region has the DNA TGTGCCAGCAGCGCCCGCGGAACAGGGAGGAACTATGGCTACACCTTC. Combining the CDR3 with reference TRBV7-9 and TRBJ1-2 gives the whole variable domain DTGVSQNPRHKITKRGQNVTFRCDPISEHNRLYWYRQTLGQGPEFLTYFQNEAQLEKSRLLSDRFSAERPKGSFSTLEIQRTEQGDSAMYLCASSARGTGRNYGYTFGSGTRLTVV.